This T cell receptor (beta chain) was identified during a study of OX40 agonist ivuxolimab in advanced cancers. As for the study more broadly: The costimulatory receptor OX40 (CD134) was targeted by ivuxolimab, a fully human IgG2 agonistic monoclonal antibody. Partial responses occurred in three dose-escalation patients, of whom one had hepatocellular carcinoma and two had cutaneous melanoma. The paper reports the monotherapy dose-escalation portion (N of about 51 patients) of the phase I ivuxolimab trial. Patients were allowed to have had prior anti-PD-1, anti-PD-L1 or anti-CTLA-4 therapy, and approximately 41% of the dose-escalation patients had previously received checkpoint inhibitors. A male proportion of roughly 80% and a mean age of 60 years, ranging from about 23 to 90, were recorded for the dose-escalation cohort. Of the approximately 54 patients in dose escalation, about 20 had hepatocellular carcinoma, some 15 had melanoma, 9 had renal cell carcinoma and 9 had head and neck cancer. Intravenous ivuxolimab was administered to patients every 2 weeks at six dose levels: 0.01, 0.1, 0.3, 1.5, 3 and 10 mg/kg. The purpose of peripheral TCRbeta sequencing was to test whether ivuxolimab changed TCR sequence diversity and led to clonal T-cell expansion.

Genomic DNA was isolated from the sorted cells so that the TCRbeta CDR3 region could be sequenced. TCRbeta CDR3 regions were sequenced using the immunoSEQ Assay. TCRdb re-hosts the immuneACCESS table, in-frame sequences only. Its copies lack some clones; in the studies checked, an unresolved V gene accounts for under half of them, and the cause for the rest is not known. The sample yields about 69,000 clones; roughly 92% were counted once. The ten largest account for about 0.3% of the sample. On the study overall, not on this receptor specifically: After ivuxolimab, expanded clones were on average more numerous among CD8+ T cells than among CD4+ T cells. The antigen specificity of the clonally expanded peripheral T cells was not determined. Clonal expansion of both CD4+ and CD8+ blood T cells was observed from baseline to week 6 at doses 0.1 to 3.0 mg/kg. Low levels of normalized T-cell clonal expansion were also seen in some patients who did not respond. In partial responders in the 0.1-3.0 mg/kg groups, normalized peripheral clonal expansion was found to be among the lowest, especially among CD8+ T cells.

This clone was counted once. Its antigen is currently not known. No much larger clone is present one base from it, and per-base qualities are unavailable. The trial excluded patients who had a history of autoimmune disease or who were on systemic immunosuppression. Peripheral blood for TCR sequencing was collected from all dose cohorts at baseline, on cycle 4 day 1, and on cycle 7 day 1. The samples were drawn from a first-in-human, open-label, multicenter phase I dose-escalation trial of ivuxolimab. The trial enrolled adults with locally advanced or metastatic head and neck squamous cell, hepatocellular, melanoma or renal cell carcinoma. Before TCR sequencing, CD4+ T cells and CD8+ T cells from peripheral blood were sorted into separate populations. The starting material was CD4+ or CD8+ T cells sorted from blood, obtained in a trial of the OX40 agonist ivuxolimab. The receptor's source is an adult with an advanced solid tumor such as melanoma, head and neck, liver or kidney cancer.

Here is the DNA: TGTGCCAGCAGCGTGGAAATAGGGGCGCTTTACGAGCAGTACTTC. Its translation reads: CASSVEIGALYEQYF. The chain couples TRBV9 to TRBJ2-7, with TRBD1 perhaps the D gene, on 5 matching bases. Based on the germline V gene, the CDR1 and CDR2 sequences are SGDLS and YYNGEE. The CDR3 contains 15 residues, cysteine and phenylalanine counted. Left in the record is the CDR3 DNA by itself, 45 bases read in frame from the first base. Trimming at the junction amounts to 2 bases on V and 4 bases on J, and the germline ends lie 16 bases apart.